This T cell receptor beta chain comes out of a study of early stage breast cancer tumors. This CDR3 comprises 12 residues. V was pared by 5 bases and J by 4 bases, with 9 bases between. The germline V gene encodes CDR1 SNHLY and CDR2 FYNNEI. Here immunoSEQ multiplex PCR was the method, and the copy in TCRdb shows in-frame clones only, minus some. The sample yields more than 60,000 clones, 79% seen once. This clone was detected a few times. The chain is built from TRBV2 and TRBJ2-7; D not resolved. Sequences were obtained from blood. The receptor was derived from a person in their sixties or seventies with breast cancer. The CDR3 spells CASSSYKYEQYF. In nucleotides, the CDR3 is TGTGCCAGCAGTAGTTACAAGTACGAGCAGTACTTC.